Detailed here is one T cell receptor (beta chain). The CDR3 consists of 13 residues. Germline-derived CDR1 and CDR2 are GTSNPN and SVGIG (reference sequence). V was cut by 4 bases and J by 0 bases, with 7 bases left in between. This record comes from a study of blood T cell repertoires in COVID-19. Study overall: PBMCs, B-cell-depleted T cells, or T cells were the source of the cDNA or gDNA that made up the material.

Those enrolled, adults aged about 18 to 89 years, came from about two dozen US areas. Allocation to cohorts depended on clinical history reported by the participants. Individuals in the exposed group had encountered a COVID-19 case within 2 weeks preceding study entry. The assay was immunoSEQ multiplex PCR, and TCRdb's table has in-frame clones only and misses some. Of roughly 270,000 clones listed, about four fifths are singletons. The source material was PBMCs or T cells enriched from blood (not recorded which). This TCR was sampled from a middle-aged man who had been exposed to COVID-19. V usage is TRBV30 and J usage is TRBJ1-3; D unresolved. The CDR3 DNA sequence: TGTGCCTGGACCCAGAACTCTGGAAACACCATATATTTT. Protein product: CAWTQNSGNTIYF.